Presented here are 31 T cell receptor beta chains from one specimen sequenced in a study of cytotoxic CD8 clonotypes in ibrutinib-treated CLL. Sequencing used immunoSEQ multiplex PCR; TCRdb keeps in-frame clones, though not all of them. The table shows approximately 280,000 clones, with about 72% occurring only once. The starting material was PBMCs, obtained at disease progression, from a patient treated with ibrutinib. The source is a human donor with chronic lymphocytic leukemia.

This sequence joins TRBV4-1 and TRBJ1-6, with D unclear. Germline lookup yields CDR1 MGHRA and CDR2 YSYEKL. There are 17 residues in the CDR3. V lost 0 bases and J 0 bases, leaving 9 bases between the germline ends. The CDR3 DNA reads as TGCGCCAGCAGCCAAGATTCGCCGAGCTCCTATAATTCACCCCTCCACTTT. Protein sequence: CASSQDSPSSYNSPLHF.

The chain recombines TRBV27 with TRBJ1-5; tentatively, D is TRBD1 (5 bases). The germline V gene encodes CDR1 MNHEY and CDR2 SMNVEV (reference sequence). The CDR3 is made up of 14 amino acids. Deletions cut 4 bases from V and 5 bases from J, with 12 bases between. DNA of the CDR3: TGTGCCAGCAGTTCCCTGGACATAGATCAGCCCCAGCATTTT. It codes for CASSSLDIDQPQHF.

This chain's CDR3 is CASSLYRADTQYF. The CDR3 DNA follows: TGTGCCAGCAGCTTATACAGGGCTGATACGCAGTATTTT. The chain links TRBV13 to TRBJ2-3; D perhaps matches TRBD1 (6 bases). This CDR3 comprises 13 residues. Trimming removed 2 bases from V and 6 bases from J, with 9 bases in between. Germline CDR1 is PRHDT and CDR2 is FYEKMQ (reference sequence).

This clone was counted once. The V gene is TRBV2, the J gene TRBJ2-7; possibly TRBD2 for D (6 bases). Trimming took off 6 bases at V and 3 bases at J, with 12 bases between the two ends. Germline CDR1 reads SNHLY; CDR2 reads FYNNEI. The CDR3 extends over 13 amino acids. The CDR3 spells CASRSLASYEQYF. CDR3 sequence (DNA): TGTGCCAGCAGGTCCCTAGCGAGCTACGAGCAGTACTTC.

In its sample, this clone was seen a few times. This chain uses TRBV27 with TRBJ1-2; TRBD1 matches 12 bases. J gave up 5 bases and V 8 bases, and 9 bases lay outside the gene matches. The germline V gene encodes CDR1 MNHEY and CDR2 SMNVEV (reference sequence). CDR3 length: 15 amino acids. In DNA form, the CDR3 reads TGTGCCAGCTGGGACAGGGGGCGTTCAAAGTATGGCTACACCTTC. Its protein is CASWDRGRSKYGYTF.

V is TRBV4-1 and J is TRBJ2-5, with 11 bases identical to TRBD2. CDR3 length: 14 residues. Germline V gene data show CDR1 as MGHRA and CDR2 as YSYEKL. Unmatched junction bases numbered 4, after V lost 5 bases and J lost 5 bases. This CDR3 reads CASSLAGGRETQYF. As DNA, the CDR3 is TGCGCCAGCAGCTTAGCGGGGGGGAGGGAGACCCAGTACTTC.

This clone has more than one count but fewer than ten. This chain links TRBV4-1 with TRBJ2-7; D is unresolved. CDR1 and CDR2 from the germline V gene are MGHRA and YSYEKL. The ends were cut back, 4 bases at V and 0 bases at J, with 10 bases in the middle. CDR3 length equals 14 residues. The chain's CDR3 is CASSPPRSSYEQYF. CDR3 bases: TGCGCCAGCAGCCCTCCCCGGAGCTCCTACGAGCAGTACTTC.

The rearrangement uses TRBV19 and TRBJ1-3; D might be TRBD1 (5 bases). Germline lookup yields CDR1 LNHDA and CDR2 SQIVND (reference sequence). Trimming cost V 8 bases and J 1 base, with 12 bases left between them. The CDR3 contains 14 residues. The CDR3 is CASSGRESGNTIYF. The CDR3 nucleotides are TGTGCCAGTTCGGGCAGGGAATCTGGAAACACCATATATTTT. Together with reference TRBV19 and TRBJ1-3, the CDR3 gives the full variable domain: DGGITQSPKYLFRKEGQNVTLSCEQNLNHDAMYWYRQDPGQGLRLIYYSQIVNDFQKGDIAEGYSVSREKKESFPLTVTSAQKNPTAFYLCASSGRESGNTIYFGEGSWLTVV.

This chain uses TRBV4-1 with TRBJ1-2, with a possible D match to TRBD1 (6 bases). The ends were cut back, 6 bases at V and 8 bases at J, with 16 bases in the middle. CDR3 length: 13 residues. Per germline, CDR1 MGHRA and CDR2 YSYEKL. DNA of the CDR3: TGCGCCAGCAGACCTACAGGGATCCAAGGCTACACCTTC. Translated: CASRPTGIQGYTF.

This chain uses TRBV2 with TRBJ1-6; 10 nucleotides agree with TRBD1. J was trimmed by 10 bases and V by 6 bases; bases with no gene match: 9. Germline assignment: CDR1 SNHLY and CDR2 FYNNEI. The CDR3 is 15 amino acids. CDR3 in amino acids: CASSGSTGGGSPLHF. CDR3 sequence (DNA): TGTGCCAGCAGCGGCTCGACAGGGGGCGGATCACCCCTCCACTTT.

V usage is TRBV7-9 and J usage is TRBJ2-7, with a possible D match to TRBD1 (6 bases). Trimming took 5 bases from V and 3 from J, leaving 14 bases between them. The CDR3 covers 14 residues. CDR1 SEHNR and CDR2 FQNEAQ come from the germline V gene (reference sequence). This CDR3 reads CASSDELDSYEQYF. The CDR3 DNA follows: TGTGCCAGCAGCGATGAATTGGACAGCTACGAGCAGTACTTC. Complete variable domain (other parts from reference TRBV7-9 and TRBJ2-7): DTGVSQNPRHKITKRGQNVTFRCDPISEHNRLYWYRQTLGQGPEFLTYFQNEAQLEKSRLLSDRFSAERPKGSFSTLEIQRTEQGDSAMYLCASSDELDSYEQYFGPGTRLTVT.

The rearrangement links TRBV9 to TRBJ1-6; no clear D gene. V shed 2 bases and J shed 0 bases, with 9 bases lying between them. Per the germline V gene, CDR1 is SGDLS and CDR2 is YYNGEE. CDR3 length: 16 residues. CDR3 amino acids: CASSVSASSYNSPLHF. In DNA, the CDR3 is TGTGCCAGCAGCGTGTCGGCGAGCTCCTATAATTCACCCCTCCACTTT.

The V and J genes are TRBV9 and TRBJ1-3; D uncertain. There are 15 residues in the CDR3. Germline V lookup: CDR1 SGDLS, CDR2 YYNGEE. V gave up 4 bases and J gave up 3 bases, with 14 bases separating them. The CDR3 sequence: CASSQRTGDGNTIYF. The CDR3 DNA reads as TGTGCCAGCAGCCAAAGGACCGGTGATGGAAACACCATATATTTT.

The chain has TRBV10-1 and TRBJ2-7; D gene ambiguous. CDR3 length: 16 amino acids. Trimming pared 3 bases from V and 4 bases from J, leaving 19 bases between. Germline-derived CDR1 and CDR2 are WNHNN and SYGVQD (reference sequence). CDR3 nucleotide sequence: TGCGCCAGCAGTGATCAGACCGCGAGCCCTTCTTACGAGCAGTACTTC. Amino acids: CASSDQTASPSYEQYF.

The chain uses TRBV9 and TRBJ1-2, with D possibly matching TRBD1 (5 bases). CDR1 is SGDLS and CDR2 is YYNGEE in the germline V gene. V was trimmed by 0 bases and J by 4 bases, leaving 16 bases between them. This CDR3 has 16 residues. The CDR3 DNA sequence: TGTGCCAGCAGCGTAGGCCGGCAGGGCCTAGGCTATGGCTACACCTTC. Residues: CASSVGRQGLGYGYTF.

V and J are TRBV6-9 and TRBJ1-5; D ambiguous. The germline gives CDR1 MNHGY, CDR2 SVAAGI. The CDR3 extends over 12 amino acids. Trimming cost V 4 bases and J 0 bases, with 1 base left between them. This CDR3 is CASSFSNQPQHF. DNA for the CDR3: TGTGCCAGCAGTTTTAGCAATCAGCCCCAGCATTTT.

CDR3 nucleotides: TGCGCCAGCAGCCCACGGGGGCCGAGCTCCTACGAGCAGTACTTC. Translation gives CASSPRGPSSYEQYF. This chain links TRBV5-1 with TRBJ2-7, with D possibly called TRBD1 or TRBD2 (6 bases each). Trimming cost V 4 bases and J 0 bases, with 14 bases left between them. The CDR3 loop spans 15 amino acids. The germline V gene encodes CDR1 SGHRS and CDR2 YFSETQ.

V gene TRBV11-2 combines with J gene TRBJ2-5; TRBD1 matches at 7 bases. V gave up 7 bases and J gave up 4 bases; unmatched junction bases: 6. The CDR3 extends over 13 amino acids. CDR1 is SGHAT and CDR2 is FQNNGV in the germline V gene. CDR3 coding DNA: TGTGCCAGCAACCGACAGGGACCAGAGACCCAGTACTTC. Protein product: CASNRQGPETQYF.

The V gene is TRBV7-9, the J gene TRBJ2-1, with 10 bases matching TRBD2. The V and J ends lost 4 bases and 9 bases, in that order; junction bases with no gene match: 3. Germline V gene data show CDR1 as SEHNR and CDR2 as FQNEAQ (reference sequence). This CDR3 comprises 13 residues. CDR3 sequence reads: CASSSSGSPEQFF. The CDR3 region has the DNA TGTGCCAGCAGCTCTAGCGGGAGCCCTGAGCAGTTCTTC.

The chain links TRBV29-1 to TRBJ2-7; TRBD1 matches at 11 bases. The CDR3 has 14 amino acids. V gave up 6 bases and J gave up 2 bases; unmatched junction bases: 6. The germline V gene has CDR1 SQVTM and CDR2 ANQGSEA. In nucleotides, the CDR3 is TGCAGCGTCCTACGGGACAGGGGGGCCTACGAGCAGTACTTC. It codes for CSVLRDRGAYEQYF.

The V gene is TRBV7-2, the J gene TRBJ2-2, with D uncertain. Germline loops: CDR1 SGHTA, CDR2 FQGNSA. This CDR3 contains 16 residues. Trimming took off 1 base at V and 0 bases at J, with 9 bases between the two ends. The DNA for the CDR3 is TGTGCCAGCAGCTTAGACAGCGCCACGAACACCGGGGAGCTGTTTTTT. This sequence encodes CASSLDSATNTGELFF.

The V call is TRBV21-1, the J call TRBJ2-1. TRBV21-1 is a pseudogene segment. This CDR3 comprises 17 residues. CDR3 DNA: TGTGCCAGCAGCAAACCCTCCTTCCCGACCCACTACAATGAGCAGTTCTTC. Its protein product is CASSKPSFPTHYNEQFF.

The rearrangement uses TRBV29-1 and TRBJ2-7; 10 nucleotides match TRBD1. The J segment lost 5 bases and the V segment lost 7 bases, leaving 8 bases of the junction unmatched. Looked up from germline, CDR1 is SQVTM and CDR2 is ANQGSEA. The CDR3 runs to 13 residues. CDR3 residues: CSARGQGFDEQYF. CDR3 sequence (DNA): TGCAGCGCGAGGGGACAGGGGTTCGACGAGCAGTACTTC.

The CDR3 nucleotides are TGTGCCAGCAGCTTAGCGCTCCAGCGGCCCTACGAGCAGTACTTC. Its translation is CASSLALQRPYEQYF. The rearrangement uses TRBV7-2 and TRBJ2-7; possibly TRBD2 for D (5 bases). This CDR3 has 15 residues. V lost 0 bases to trimming and J lost 2 bases, with 11 bases between them. Germline lookup yields CDR1 SGHTA and CDR2 FQGNSA.

This clone was seen a single time. The chain combines TRBV18 with TRBJ2-5; 12 bases are a match to TRBD2. Germline trimming cut 5 bases from V and 2 bases from J; bases unmatched to any gene: 3. Germline CDR1 KGHSH, CDR2 LQKENI. The CDR3 length is 15 residues. Written as DNA, the CDR3 is TGTGCCAGCTCATTACTAGCGGGAGGACAAGAGACCCAGTACTTC. This encodes CASSLLAGGQETQYF. Looking up the rest from reference TRBV18 and TRBJ2-5 gives the full variable domain: NAGVMQNPRHLVRRRGQEARLRCSPMKGHSHVYWYRQLPEEGLKFMVYLQKENIIDESGMPKERFSAEFPKEGPSILRIQQVVRGDSAAYFCASSLLAGGQETQYFGPGTRLLVL.

The rearrangement uses TRBV6-6 and TRBJ1-1; D gene uncertain. Trimming stripped 2 bases from V and 6 bases from J, with 10 bases between. Germline values: CDR1 MNHNY, CDR2 SVGAGI (reference sequence). CDR3 length: 13 amino acids. Written as DNA, the CDR3 is TGTGCCAGCAGTTACCTCCCCGTCGCTGAAGCTTTCTTT. This gives the protein CASSYLPVAEAFF.

This sequence joins TRBV5-1 and TRBJ1-5; TRBD1 agrees at 7 bases. Germline CDR1 is SGHRS and CDR2 is YFSETQ. This CDR3 has 14 residues. V lost 3 bases to trimming and J lost 5 bases; unmatched junction nucleotides: 5. CDR3 bases: TGCGCCAGCAGCTCCCAGGGGGAGGATCAGCCCCAGCATTTT. Translation: CASSSQGEDQPQHF.

This rearrangement joins TRBV29-1 to TRBJ2-3, with 9 positions matching TRBD2. V was pared by 7 bases and J by 7 bases, with 9 bases of the junction left unmatched. The germline CDR1 and CDR2 sequences are SQVTM and ANQGSEA. CDR3 length: 13 residues. The CDR3 protein is CSAPREGWNTQYF. The CDR3, as DNA: TGCAGCGCTCCGCGGGAGGGTTGGAATACGCAGTATTTT.

The CDR3 sequence is CASSRPRLGQGGETQYF. CDR3 coding DNA: TGCGCCAGCAGCCGCCCCCGGTTGGGACAGGGGGGAGAGACCCAGTACTTC. V usage is TRBV4-1 and J usage is TRBJ2-5; 11 bases map to TRBD1. The CDR3 totals 17 residues. Germline CDR1 reads MGHRA; CDR2 reads YSYEKL. V lost 4 bases, J lost 4 bases, and 11 bases stayed unmatched.

The rearrangement uses TRBV5-1 and TRBJ2-7; D possibly corresponds to TRBD1 (5 bases). Germline CDR1 and CDR2: SGHRS and YFSETQ. Trimming removed 2 bases at V and 0 bases at J, with 9 bases between. The CDR3 consists of 14 residues. The CDR3 nucleotides are TGCGCCAGCAGCTTTGACAGCCACTCCTACGAGCAGTACTTC. Translated, it gives CASSFDSHSYEQYF.

The chain recombines TRBV7-5 with TRBJ2-7; the table gives TRBD2 as D, unverified against the DNA. TRBV7-5 is a listed pseudogene. The CDR3 loop spans 12 amino acids. CDR3 residues: CACQVPRDEQYF. The DNA of the CDR3 is TGTGCCTGCCAGGTCCCGAGGGACGAGCAGTACTTC.